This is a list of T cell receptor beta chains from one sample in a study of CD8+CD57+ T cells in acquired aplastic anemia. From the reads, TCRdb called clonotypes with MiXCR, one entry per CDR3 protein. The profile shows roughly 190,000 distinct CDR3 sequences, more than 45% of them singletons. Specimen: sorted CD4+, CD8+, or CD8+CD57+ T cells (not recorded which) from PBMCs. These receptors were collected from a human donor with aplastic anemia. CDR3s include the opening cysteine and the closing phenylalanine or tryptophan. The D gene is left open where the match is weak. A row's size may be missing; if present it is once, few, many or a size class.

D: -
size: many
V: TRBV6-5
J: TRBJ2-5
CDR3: CASSYSRGKRTQYF
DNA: TGTGCCAGCAGTTACTCGAGAGGGAAGAGAACCCAGTACTTC

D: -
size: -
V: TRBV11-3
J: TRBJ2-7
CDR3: CASRGAGSYEQYF
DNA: TGTGCCAGCAGGGGGGCCGGGTCCTACGAGCAGTACTTC

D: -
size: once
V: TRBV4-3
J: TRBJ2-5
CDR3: CASSQWMGSSQETQYF
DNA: TGCGCCAGCAGCCAATGGATGGGAAGCAGCCAAGAGACCCAGTACTTC

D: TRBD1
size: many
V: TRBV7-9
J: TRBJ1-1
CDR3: CASSLVGTGNTEAFF
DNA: TGTGCCAGCAGCTTAGTAGGGACAGGGAACACTGAAGCTTTCTTT

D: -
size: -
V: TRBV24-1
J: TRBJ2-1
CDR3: CATSEAPLSEQFF
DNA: TGTGCCACCAGTGAAGCCCCCCTCTCTGAGCAGTTCTTC

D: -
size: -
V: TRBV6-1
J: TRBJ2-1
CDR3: CAGSRYNNEQFF
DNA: TGTGCAGGCTCGAGATACAACAATGAGCAGTTCTTC

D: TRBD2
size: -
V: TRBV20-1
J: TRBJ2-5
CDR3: CSASLAGDPKGTQYF
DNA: TGCAGTGCGTCACTAGCGGGGGACCCAAAAGGGACCCAGTACTTC

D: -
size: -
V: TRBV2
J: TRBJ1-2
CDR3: CASSTGQSNYGYTF
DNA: TGTGCCAGCAGTACCGGACAGTCTAACTATGGCTACACCTTC

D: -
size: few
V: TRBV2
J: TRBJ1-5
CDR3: CASSEFNSNQPQHF
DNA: TGTGCCAGCAGTGAGTTTAATAGCAATCAGCCCCAGCATTTT

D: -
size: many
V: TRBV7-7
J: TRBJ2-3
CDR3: CASSPPATDTQYF
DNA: TGTGCTAGCAGCCCGCCAGCGACAGATACGCAGTATTTT

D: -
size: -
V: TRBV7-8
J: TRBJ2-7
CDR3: CASSLSRTAIYEQYF
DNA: TGTGCCAGCAGCTTATCCCGGACAGCGATCTACGAGCAGTACTTC

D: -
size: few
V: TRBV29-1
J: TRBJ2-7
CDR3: CSVGTNSYEQYF
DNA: TGCAGCGTTGGGACAAACTCCTACGAGCAGTACTTC

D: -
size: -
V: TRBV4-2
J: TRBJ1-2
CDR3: CASSEGSSGGYTF
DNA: TGTGCCAGCAGCGAGGGTTCCAGCGGTGGCTACACCTTC

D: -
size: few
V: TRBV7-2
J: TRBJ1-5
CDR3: CASSLAQDQPQHF
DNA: TGTGCCAGCAGCTTAGCGCAGGATCAGCCCCAGCATTTT

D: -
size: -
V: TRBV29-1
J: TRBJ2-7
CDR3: CSVVRPGSYEQYF
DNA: TGCAGCGTTGTTCGGCCAGGGTCCTACGAGCAGTACTTC

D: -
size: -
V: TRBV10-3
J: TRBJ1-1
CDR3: CAISVWGRDTEAFF
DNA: TGTGCCATCAGTGTCTGGGGCAGGGACACTGAAGCTTTCTTT

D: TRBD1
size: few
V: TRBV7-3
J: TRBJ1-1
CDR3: CASSSGQGEAFF
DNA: TGTGCCAGCAGTTCCGGACAGGGTGAAGCTTTCTTT

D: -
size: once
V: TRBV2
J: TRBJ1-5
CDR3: CASSEYRDRNQPQHF
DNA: TGTGCCAGCAGTGAATACAGGGACCGCAATCAGCCCCAGCATTTT

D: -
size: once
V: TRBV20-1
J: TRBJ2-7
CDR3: CSARAVPSSYEQYF
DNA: TGCAGTGCTAGAGCCGTCCCGAGCTCCTACGAGCAGTACTTC

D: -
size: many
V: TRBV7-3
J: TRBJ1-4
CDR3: CASSLTPPPGKLFF
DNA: TGTGCCAGCAGCTTAACACCACCCCCGGGAAAACTGTTTTTT

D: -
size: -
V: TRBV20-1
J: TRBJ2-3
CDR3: CSARDGVSTDTQYF
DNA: TGCAGTGCTAGAGATGGAGTTAGCACAGATACGCAGTATTTT

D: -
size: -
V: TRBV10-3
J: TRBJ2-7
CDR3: CAISSQRAPSMKYF
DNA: TGTGCCATCAGTTCTCAGAGGGCTCCCTCGATGAAGTACTTC

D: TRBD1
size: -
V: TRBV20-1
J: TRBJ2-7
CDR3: CSANREDRVSYEQYF
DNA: TGCAGTGCTAATAGAGAGGACAGGGTCAGTTACGAGCAGTACTTC

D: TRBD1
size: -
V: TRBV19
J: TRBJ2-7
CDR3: CASSIDRGYEQYF
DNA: TGTGCCAGTAGTATCGACAGGGGATACGAGCAGTACTTC

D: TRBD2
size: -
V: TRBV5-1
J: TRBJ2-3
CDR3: CASSLARSSGGDTQYF
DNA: TGCGCCAGCAGCTTGGCCCGGTCTAGCGGGGGAGATACGCAGTATTTT

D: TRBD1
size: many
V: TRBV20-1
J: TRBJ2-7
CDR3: CSAQTGGLYEQYF
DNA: TGCAGTGCTCAGACAGGGGGGCTCTACGAGCAGTACTTC

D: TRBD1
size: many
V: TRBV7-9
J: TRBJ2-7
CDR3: CASSPRQGAYEQYF
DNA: TGTGCCAGCAGCCCCCGACAGGGGGCCTACGAGCAGTACTTC

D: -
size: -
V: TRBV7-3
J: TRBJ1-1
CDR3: CASSLDEDTEAFF
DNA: TGTGCCAGCAGCTTAGATGAAGACACTGAAGCTTTCTTT

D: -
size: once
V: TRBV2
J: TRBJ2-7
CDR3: CASSLDSSGSYEQYF
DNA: TGTGCCAGCAGTTTAGATAGTTCTGGGTCCTACGAGCAGTACTTC

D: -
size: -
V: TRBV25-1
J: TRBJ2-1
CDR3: CASSESGPSSYNEQFF
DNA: TGTGCCAGCAGTGAATCGGGCCCTAGCTCCTACAATGAGCAGTTCTTC

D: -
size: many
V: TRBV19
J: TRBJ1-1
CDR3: CASSKGRVTEAFF
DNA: TGTGCCAGTAGTAAGGGCAGGGTCACTGAAGCTTTCTTT